These 18 T cell receptor beta chains share one sample of origin, sequenced in a study of T cells expressing NK-cell markers. For each CDR3 protein, TCRdb gives one entry from its re-call of the 5' RACE reads, without DNA. The table gives roughly 170,000 distinct CDR3 sequences; the top ten clones make up about a fifth of it. Sequencing was performed on blood T cells: a sorted CD56 or NKG2C T cell subset, CD4+ or CD8+ T cells, or bulk PBMC T cells (not recorded which). The receptor set was obtained from a woman between 18 and 69 years old in good health.

The chain is built from TRBV3-1 and TRBJ2-7; TCRdb picks TRBD1, but there is no DNA to check that call. The CDR3 has 15 amino acids. Germline-derived CDR1 and CDR2 are LGHDT and YNNKEL (reference sequence). The CDR3 sequence: CASSQEGTGLDEQYF.

The genes are TRBV4-1 and TRBJ2-7; with no DNA, the TCRdb D assignment of TRBD1 cannot be verified. CDR3 size: 15 residues. Germline CDR1 MGHRA, CDR2 YSYEKL. The CDR3 protein is CASSQLSGQVPEQYF.

The rearrangement links TRBV4-2 to TRBJ2-3; the D gene TCRdb calls, TRBD1, cannot be checked with no DNA. CDR1 LGHNA and CDR2 YNFKEQ come from the germline V gene. The CDR3 covers 13 residues. CDR3 residues: CASSQDLIRAQYF.

The chain is built from TRBV12-3 or TRBV12-4 and TRBJ1-5. This CDR3 spans 11 amino acids. This CDR3 reads CASSLGQPQHF.

This chain joins TRBV27 and TRBJ2-1; the D gene TCRdb calls, TRBD2, cannot be checked with no DNA. The CDR3 is 16 residues long. Germline V gene data show CDR1 as MNHEY and CDR2 as SMNVEV (reference sequence). CDR3 amino acids: CASSPSGLEWRNEQFF.

The chain is built from TRBV4-2 and TRBJ2-5; without DNA, the TCRdb call of TRBD2 cannot be checked. CDR1 and CDR2 from the germline V gene are LGHNA and YNFKEQ. The CDR3 is 16 residues long. This CDR3 is CASSQVRGRVQETQYF.

J is TRBJ2-7 and V is TRBV5-1; the D gene TCRdb calls, TRBD1, cannot be checked with no DNA. The CDR3 extends over 15 amino acids. The V gene's germline CDR1 is SGHRS and CDR2 YFSETQ. CDR3 amino acids: CASSLGGGQAYEQYF.

The chain has TRBV5-1 and TRBJ2-1; lacking DNA, the TRBD2 call made by TCRdb goes unchecked. CDR3 length: 15 residues. CDR1 and CDR2 (germline): SGHRS, YFSETQ. CDR3: CASSLVSSGVVEQFF.

This chain connects TRBV6-1 to TRBJ1-6. CDR1 and CDR2 (germline): MNHNS, SASEGT. CDR3 size: 13 residues. Here the CDR3 reads CATSRIGGSPLHF.

This chain connects TRBV7-6 to TRBJ2-1; there is no DNA to check the TCRdb D call of TRBD1. Germline values: CDR1 SGHVS, CDR2 FNYEAQ. The CDR3 extends over 16 amino acids. The CDR3 loop reads CASSLRPGQGLNEQFF. The full variable domain, in which reference TRBV7-6 and TRBJ2-1 provide the parts outside the CDR3, is GAGVSQSPRYKVTKRGQDVALRCDPISGHVSLYWYRQALGQGPEFLTYFNYEAQQDKSGLPNDRFSAERPEGSISTLTIQRTEQRDSAMYRCASSLRPGQGLNEQFFGPGTRLTVL.

This rearrangement joins TRBV5-1 to TRBJ1-4; no DNA is available, so the TRBD1 call from TCRdb remains unchecked. Per the germline V gene, CDR1 is SGHRS and CDR2 is YFSETQ. This CDR3 has 16 residues. CDR3 region: CASSIMTGGGNEKLFF.

This chain uses TRBV7-8 with TRBJ2-2. Looked up from germline, CDR1 is SGHVS and CDR2 is FQNEAQ. This CDR3 has 14 residues. CDR3 sequence: CASSFGVQTGELFF.

This chain connects TRBV27 to TRBJ2-3; absent DNA, TCRdb's TRBD1 call cannot be checked. This CDR3 has 15 residues. CDR1 and CDR2 (germline): MNHEY, SMNVEV (reference sequence). The CDR3 loop is CASSPTGIGTDTQYF.

The gene calls are TRBV7-9 and TRBJ2-7. This CDR3 is 11 amino acids long. CDR1 and CDR2 (germline): SEHNR, FQNEAQ (reference sequence). CDR3 sequence reads: CASTLRNEQYF.

The chain recombines TRBV24-1 with TRBJ2-1. The CDR3 is 14 amino acids. Germline V lookup: CDR1 KGHDR, CDR2 SFDVKD. CDR3 amino acids: CATSDSGIINEQFF.

The chain carries TRBV5-1 and TRBJ1-3; TCRdb selects TRBD1, and the lack of DNA leaves this call unchecked. Germline lookup yields CDR1 SGHRS and CDR2 YFSETQ. The CDR3 runs 17 residues. The CDR3 sequence: CASSLQTGTGPGNTIYF.

V and J are TRBV6-1 and TRBJ2-7; the D call of TRBD1 rests on TCRdb alone, since no DNA is present to check it. From germline, CDR1 is MNHNS and CDR2 SASEGT. The CDR3 has 14 amino acids. The CDR3 region is CASSLDSRGGEQYF.

The rearrangement uses TRBV12-3 or TRBV12-4 and TRBJ2-7; TCRdb picks TRBD1, but there is no DNA to check that call. This CDR3 spans 16 amino acids. The CDR3 spells CASSFCSLRQGCEQYF.